The 2 T cell receptor beta chains reported below all come from one sample, sequenced in a study of cytomegalovirus exposure and HLA in healthy donors (dated by TCRdb to 2016 to 2017). The protocol used for the library was the immunoSEQ multiplex PCR assay. The source is immuneACCESS, and TCRdb retained only in-frame sequences with V and J called. Part of the clones is not carried over; for the studies checked, unresolved V genes explain less than half of this, and the remainder is unexplained. The sample data list some 140,000 clones, and roughly 89% of these were observed just once. About 9.9% of the sample comes from the top ten. What was sequenced was PBMCs. The receptors here all came from a woman aged 18-30 years in good health and CMV-seropositive.

This clone occurred a few times. This chain links TRBV2 with TRBJ1-1, with D possibly matching TRBD1 (5 bases). Germline lookup yields CDR1 SNHLY and CDR2 FYNNEI. The V end lost 6 bases, the J end lost 5 bases, and 13 bases lay between the germline ends. The CDR3 has 13 residues. In nucleotides, the CDR3 is TGTGCCAGCAGCCAAGACAGCCGGACTGAAGCTTTCTTT. Protein sequence: CASSQDSRTEAFF.

V and J are TRBV9 and TRBJ1-1; 7 bases map to TRBD1. V lost 0 bases to trimming and J lost 3 bases; unmatched junction nucleotides: 11. CDR1 and CDR2 from the germline V gene are SGDLS and YYNGEE. This CDR3 is 17 amino acids long. This CDR3 reads CASSVGEVRQGHTEAFF. The CDR3 nucleotides read TGTGCCAGCAGCGTAGGGGAGGTGAGACAGGGCCACACTGAAGCTTTCTTT.